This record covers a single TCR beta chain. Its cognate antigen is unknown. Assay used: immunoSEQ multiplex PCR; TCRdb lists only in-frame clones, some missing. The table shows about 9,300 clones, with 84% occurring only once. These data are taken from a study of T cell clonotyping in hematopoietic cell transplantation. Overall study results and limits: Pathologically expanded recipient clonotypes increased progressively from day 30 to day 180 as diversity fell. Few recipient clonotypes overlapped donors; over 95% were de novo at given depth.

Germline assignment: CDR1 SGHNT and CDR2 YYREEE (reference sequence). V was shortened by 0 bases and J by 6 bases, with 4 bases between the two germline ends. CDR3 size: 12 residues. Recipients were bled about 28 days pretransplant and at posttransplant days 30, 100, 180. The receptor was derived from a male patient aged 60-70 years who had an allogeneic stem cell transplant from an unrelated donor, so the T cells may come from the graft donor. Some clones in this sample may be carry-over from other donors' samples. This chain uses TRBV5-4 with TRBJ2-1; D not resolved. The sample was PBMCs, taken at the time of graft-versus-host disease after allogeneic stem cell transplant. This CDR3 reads CASSLDTNEQFF. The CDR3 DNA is TGTGCCAGCAGCTTGGATACCAATGAGCAGTTCTTC.